A selection of T cell receptor beta chains follows, all from one sample in a study of control samples from healthy donors and cancer patients. Using immunoSEQ multiplex PCR, the repertoire was profiled, and TCRdb retains in-frame clones only, with some absent. The profile shows approximately 100,000 clones, approximately 90% of them singletons. The sample was blood. The origin of the receptors is a woman aged 50 to 60 in good health. The CDR3 runs from the conserved cysteine through the conserved F or W. A D gene is named only where the DNA matches it firmly. Clone size appears in some rows only: once, few, many, or a class for an expanded clone.

j_call clone_size d_call v_call cdr3_nt cdr3_aa
TRBJ2-2 . . TRBV5-1 TGCGCCAGCAGCTTACAGACAGCTACCACCGGGGAGCTGTTTTTT CASSLQTATTGELFF
TRBJ2-5 . TRBD2 TRBV7-2 TGTGCCAGCACCCCAGTCAGACTAGCGGGGGAGACCCAGTACTTC CASTPVRLAGETQYF
TRBJ2-6 . . TRBV9 TGTGCCAGCAGCGCGGCGGGGCCGAGCTCTGGGGCCAACGTCCTGACTTTC CASSAAGPSSGANVLTF
TRBJ1-5 . . TRBV7-2 TGTGCCAGCAGACCCGACAGCAATCAGCCCCAGCATTTT CASRPDSNQPQHF
TRBJ2-3 . . TRBV9 TGTGCCAGCAGCAGGCTCCCGTTTTTGGGCACAGATACGCAGTATTTT CASSRLPFLGTDTQYF
TRBJ1-2 . TRBD1 TRBV18 TGTGCCAGCTCAGGAACACCCCCAACAGGGGGAAGTGGCTACACCTTC CASSGTPPTGGSGYTF
TRBJ2-5 . . TRBV9 TGTGCCAGCAGCGCTATGGTGTCCCAAGAGACCCAGTACTTC CASSAMVSQETQYF
TRBJ2-1 once . TRBV5-1 TGCGCCAGCAGCTCGGGGGACATTGAGCAGTTCTTC CASSSGDIEQFF
TRBJ1-1 . TRBD1 TRBV6-6 TGTGCCAGCACCACCCGACAGGGGTTGCTTTGGGCTGAAGCTTTCTTT CASTTRQGLLWAEAFF
TRBJ2-3 once TRBD1 TRBV18 TGTGCCAGCTCACAAGACAGGGACGTGACAGATACGCAGTATTTT CASSQDRDVTDTQYF
TRBJ2-3 . . TRBV29-1 TGCAGCGTTGACGCCTTAGATTATGATACGCAGTATTTT CSVDALDYDTQYF
TRBJ1-6 . . TRBV9 TGTGCCAGCAGCTCCGAGGCCTCGATTAATTCACCCCTCCACTTT CASSSEASINSPLHF
TRBJ2-3 . . TRBV6-2/TRBV6-3 TGTGCCAGCAGTTACCCACTCGCCCAGCTGGGACCGATTAACACAGATACGCAGTATTTT CASSYPLAQLGPINTDTQYF
TRBJ2-2 . TRBD1 TRBV29-1 TGCAGCGTTGATCCAACAGGGGTCGGTACCGGGGAGCTGTTTTTT CSVDPTGVGTGELFF
TRBJ1-1 . . TRBV7-3 TGTGCCAGCAGCTTAGAGGGAAACACTGAAGCTTTCTTT CASSLEGNTEAFF
TRBJ2-5 once . TRBV7-3 TGTGCCAGCAGCCCTAGGGGCGCTGGGGACGGGGAGACCCAGTACTTC CASSPRGAGDGETQYF
TRBJ2-1 . TRBD2 TRBV30 TGTGCCTGGAGGGGACCTAGCGGGAGGCGTACTTTCACCAATGAGCAGTTCTTC CAWRGPSGRRTFTNEQFF
TRBJ2-3 . . TRBV6-5 TGTGCCAGCAGTTTTGGGGATACGCAGTATTTT CASSFGDTQYF
TRBJ1-1 . . TRBV27 TGTGCCAGCAGTTTCATCGGGGTCTCCACTGAAGCTTTCTTT CASSFIGVSTEAFF
TRBJ1-2 . . TRBV9 TGTGCCAGCAGCGTAGTACACAACTATGGCTACACCTTC CASSVVHNYGYTF
TRBJ1-1 once . TRBV30 TGTGGGGGGACTGTGAACACTGAAGCTTTCTTT CGGTVNTEAFF
TRBJ2-7 once TRBD1 TRBV2 TGTGCCAGCAAGCGACAGGGGGATGCCTACGAGCAGTACTTC CASKRQGDAYEQYF
TRBJ2-5 . TRBD2 TRBV11-2 TGTGCCAGCAGCACTGGACTAGTGGAGACCCAGTACTTC CASSTGLVETQYF
TRBJ2-1 . . TRBV4-3 TGCGCCAGCAGCCAAGACTCCCGGGACAACTTTGACAATGAGCAGTTCTTC CASSQDSRDNFDNEQFF
TRBJ1-5 . TRBD1 TRBV7-2 TGTGCCAGCAGCTTTGGAGGGGGCAGAAGCAATCAGCCCCAGCATTTT CASSFGGGRSNQPQHF
TRBJ2-5 . . TRBV5-1 TGCGCCAGCAGCTTGGGGGAGCTCCAAGAGACCCAGTACTTC CASSLGELQETQYF
TRBJ1-5 . . TRBV6-2/TRBV6-3 TGTGCCAGCAGTCAGGAACCCACCGGGGGCAATCAGCCCCAGCATTTT CASSQEPTGGNQPQHF
TRBJ1-2 . TRBD1 TRBV6-5 TGTGCCAGCAGTTACTCCTTACCGACAGGGAGCTATGGCTACACCTTC CASSYSLPTGSYGYTF
TRBJ1-2 . . TRBV25-1 TGTGCCAGCAGTGACTCCTCCGGCAGGTTCTATGGCTACACCTTC CASSDSSGRFYGYTF
TRBJ2-3 . TRBD2 TRBV6-6 TGTGCCAGCAGCGAGAACGCGGGGGGGATTGGGGATACGCAGTATTTT CASSENAGGIGDTQYF
TRBJ1-1 . . TRBV25-1 TGTGCTTGCGGGGGGACTCCTAACACTGAAGCTTTCTTT CACGGTPNTEAFF
TRBJ1-2 . . TRBV3-1/TRBV3-2 TGTGCCAGCAGCCAAGGATGGGGGAGCCACTATGGCTACACCTTC CASSQGWGSHYGYTF
TRBJ1-6 . . TRBV7-2 TGTGCCAGCAGCTTGGGCGGCGTAGGGTCACCCCTCCACTTT CASSLGGVGSPLHF
TRBJ2-1 . . TRBV7-3 TGTGCCAGCAGCCTAATTTCAGCGGGTGAGCAGTTCTTC CASSLISAGEQFF
TRBJ1-2 . TRBD1 TRBV14 TGTGCCAGCAGCCGATCCGGGACAGGCCACGGCTACACCTTC CASSRSGTGHGYTF
TRBJ1-2 . . TRBV4-1 TGCGCCAGCAGCCAAGAGGAGGGGCCCTATGGCTACACCTTC CASSQEEGPYGYTF
TRBJ1-1 . . TRBV7-3 TGTGCCAGCAGCTCGCAGTATGGCGAAACCCGGTTCTTT CASSSQYGETRFF
TRBJ2-2 once TRBD2 TRBV13 TGTGCCAGCAGCCTCGGGGTAGCGGGAGACACCGGGGAGCTGTTTTTT CASSLGVAGDTGELFF
TRBJ1-1 once TRBD1 TRBV2 TGTGCCAGCAGTCCCGGGACAGGGAGGCACACTGAAGCTTTCTTT CASSPGTGRHTEAFF